The 4 T cell receptor beta chains presented below share a single source sample, sequenced in a study of patients and donors after allogeneic stem cell transplantation. TCRdb ran MiXCR on the RT-PCR reads and lists one entry per CDR3 protein. Of over 150,000 distinct CDR3 sequences detected, around 28% appear once; the ten largest clones hold about 3%. What was sequenced was blood, either unsorted or a sorted T cell fraction (not recorded which). These receptors were collected from a human donor who was either an allogeneic HSCT recipient or a stem cell or donor lymphocyte infusion donor (not recorded which). It is not recorded whose cells these are; they may come from a transplant donor.

At least ten counts were recorded for this clonotype. This rearrangement joins TRBV12-3 or TRBV12-4 to TRBJ1-6, with D possibly TRBD1 on 6 matching bases. Trimming cost V 6 bases and J 7 bases, with 16 bases left between them. This CDR3 has 15 amino acids. The CDR3 protein is CASSLQGPGNSPLHF. CDR3 coding DNA: TGTGCCAGCAGCCTACAGGGCCCGGGCAATTCACCCCTCCACTTT.

Worth noting for this clonotype: A read error is possible here, since a much larger clone lies one base away. The genes are TRBV30 and TRBJ1-1; the D is unclear. The germline V and J ends were trimmed by 5 bases and 3 bases, with 10 bases remaining between them. There are 12 residues in the CDR3. Germline values: CDR1 GTSNPN, CDR2 SVGIG (reference sequence). The CDR3 reads CAWDKMYTEAFF. The DNA for the CDR3 is TGTGCCTGGGATAAGATGTACACTGAAGCTTTCTTT. Filled out from reference TRBV30 and TRBJ1-1, the complete variable domain reads SQTIHQWPATLVQPVGSPLSLECTVEGTSNPNLYWYRQAAGRGLQLLFYSVGIGQISSEVPQNLSASRPQDRQFILSSKKLLLSDSGFYLCAWDKMYTEAFFGQGTRLTVV.

The rearrangement joins TRBV12-3 or TRBV12-4 to TRBJ2-1, with a weak D call TRBD2 (6 bases). The CDR3 loop spans 14 amino acids. Trimming took off 10 bases at V and 6 bases at J, with 19 bases between the two ends. The CDR3 loop is CAIGGDLRANEQFF. The CDR3 nucleotides are TGTGCCATCGGAGGGGATTTAAGGGCCAATGAGCAGTTCTTC.

The rearrangement joins TRBV27 to TRBJ2-1, with TRBD2 matching over 11 bases. The CDR3 covers 16 residues. Germline V gives CDR1 MNHEY, CDR2 SMNVEV (reference sequence). V lost 3 bases and J lost 7; bases outside the gene matches: 8. CDR3 in amino acids: CASSFPLAGGPNEQFF. CDR3 DNA: TGTGCCAGCAGTTTTCCCTTAGCGGGAGGGCCGAATGAGCAGTTCTTC.